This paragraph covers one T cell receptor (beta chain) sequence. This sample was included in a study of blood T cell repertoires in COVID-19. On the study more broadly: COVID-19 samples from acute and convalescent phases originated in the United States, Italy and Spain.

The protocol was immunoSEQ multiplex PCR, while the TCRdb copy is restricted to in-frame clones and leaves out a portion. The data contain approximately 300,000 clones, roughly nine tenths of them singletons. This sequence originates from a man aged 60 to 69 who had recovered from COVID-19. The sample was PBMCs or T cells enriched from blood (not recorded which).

CDR3 in DNA: TGTGCCAGCAGTTACCTGTCTGGGGCGGGAAATGAAAAACTGTTTTTT. Translating gives CASSYLSGAGNEKLFF. V gene TRBV6-5 combines with J gene TRBJ1-4, with a weak D call TRBD1 (5 bases). Germline assignment: CDR1 MNHEY and CDR2 SVGAGI. This CDR3 has 16 amino acids. V was clipped by 2 bases and J by 5 bases, with 15 bases between them.